This is a list of T cell receptor beta chains from one sample in a study of blood T cell repertoires in COVID-19. Here immunoSEQ multiplex PCR was the method, and the copy in TCRdb shows in-frame clones only, minus some. Of around 63,000 clones in the sample, around 85% were seen once. The specimen was peripheral blood. The receptors were gathered from a woman in her seventies with acute or convalescent COVID-19. CDR3s include the opening cysteine and the closing phenylalanine or tryptophan. The D gene is left open where the match is weak. Clone sizes are given selectively: once, few, many, or a class where the clone is expanded.

V gene: TRBV5-1
J gene: TRBJ2-1
clone size: -
D gene: -
CDR3 protein: CASGLGAGDGGEQFF
CDR3 DNA: TGCGCCAGCGGTCTGGGGGCGGGGGACGGCGGAGAGCAGTTCTTC

V gene: TRBV6-2/TRBV6-3
J gene: TRBJ2-7
clone size: few
D gene: -
CDR3 protein: CASSFSGYEQYF
CDR3 DNA: TGTGCCAGCAGTTTTTCGGGTTACGAGCAGTACTTC

V gene: TRBV19
J gene: TRBJ2-7
clone size: -
D gene: TRBD2
CDR3 protein: CASSTSGGALSEQYF
CDR3 DNA: TGTGCCAGTAGCACAAGCGGGGGAGCCCTATCCGAGCAGTACTTC

V gene: TRBV5-1
J gene: TRBJ2-1
clone size: -
D gene: TRBD1
CDR3 protein: CASSFRQGRWNEQFF
CDR3 DNA: TGCGCCAGCAGCTTCCGACAGGGGAGGTGGAATGAGCAGTTCTTC

V gene: TRBV27
J gene: TRBJ2-1
clone size: -
D gene: -
CDR3 protein: CASSRGSGSYNEQFF
CDR3 DNA: TGTGCCAGCAGTAGGGGGTCGGGCTCCTACAATGAGCAGTTCTTC

V gene: TRBV18
J gene: TRBJ2-1
clone size: -
D gene: -
CDR3 protein: CASSRDVAGANEQFF
CDR3 DNA: TGTGCCAGCTCACGGGATGTGGCGGGGGCCAATGAGCAGTTCTTC

V gene: TRBV29-1
J gene: TRBJ2-3
clone size: -
D gene: TRBD2
CDR3 protein: CSVGLAGGTDTQYF
CDR3 DNA: TGCAGCGTTGGACTAGCGGGGGGCACAGATACGCAGTATTTT

V gene: TRBV4-1
J gene: TRBJ2-5
clone size: -
D gene: -
CDR3 protein: CASSQDRSALQETQYF
CDR3 DNA: TGCGCCAGCAGCCAAGATCGTTCAGCACTACAAGAGACCCAGTACTTC

V gene: TRBV5-4
J gene: TRBJ2-7
clone size: -
D gene: -
CDR3 protein: CASSLGRGKRYEQYF
CDR3 DNA: TGTGCCAGCAGCTTGGGGCGAGGGAAAAGGTACGAGCAGTACTTC

V gene: TRBV9
J gene: TRBJ1-6
clone size: -
D gene: -
CDR3 protein: CASSGGTGVYSPLHF
CDR3 DNA: TGTGCCAGCAGCGGAGGGACTGGGGTATATTCACCCCTCCACTTT

V gene: TRBV18
J gene: TRBJ1-5
clone size: -
D gene: -
CDR3 protein: CASSPSQNQPQHF
CDR3 DNA: TGTGCCAGCTCTCCATCCCAGAATCAGCCCCAGCATTTT